This T cell receptor (beta chain) was identified during a study of glioma-infiltrating T cells after dendritic cell vaccination (dated by TCRdb to the mid-2010s). For the wider study: A cohort of about 15 glioblastoma patients from Phase I and II dendritic cell vaccination trials was included, of whom 9 were newly diagnosed and 6 had recurrent disease. In glioblastoma patients vaccinated with dendritic cells, deep sequencing of TCR beta CDR3 regions served to measure the amount of tumor-infiltrating lymphocytes and to compare repertoires between tumor and blood. Survival after dendritic cell vaccination was correlated with TCR sequencing metrics such as TIL content and the overlap between tumor and blood repertoires. The vaccine consisted of monocyte-derived dendritic cells cultured about 7 days with IL-4 and GM-CSF, then pulsed overnight with autologous tumor lysate. Autologous tumor lysate-pulsed dendritic cell vaccination was administered to the patients between the early 2000s and the early 2010s. Three intradermal dendritic cell vaccine injections were administered to patients at biweekly intervals in the arm below the axilla.

Study-wide conclusions, independent of this receptor: The cohort was small and heterogeneous, and full blood and tumor sets were available for few patients, with initial-recurrent tumor pairs available for even fewer patients. The three-group TCR overlap response model was described as speculative and requiring prospective validation. After dendritic cell vaccination, a higher estimated pretreatment TIL content predicted longer time to progression and longer overall survival. TCR clonality showed no direct relationship with survival, which suggests that a diverse polyclonal response may be important.

TCRB CDR3 regions were amplified from roughly 1.8 ug genomic DNA, or all available DNA if less, using the immunoSEQ assay. Multiplex PCR used 60 forward primers for TCR V beta segments and 13 reverse primers for J beta segments. To estimate the number of reads per starting template, synthetic control templates were added to each sample at limiting dilution. The Illumina HiSeq System generated 87 bp sequencing reads. Per the authors' processing: PCR and sequencing errors were removed by merging closely related sequences with a nearest neighbor algorithm. TCR overlap was measured as the percentage of unique tumor TCR beta sequences also present in the same patient's peripheral blood. The table was pulled from immuneACCESS by TCRdb, which kept in-frame rearrangements only. Such tables lose some clones; where checked, under half of the loss comes from unresolved V genes, and the rest has no known cause. The D gene and trimming were derived from the DNA, and the V and J assignments and clone size from that table. In this sample the table shows under 100,000 clones, 85% to 90% of which occur a single time. About 2.9% of the sample comes from the top ten.

Patients were selected for having adequate residual fresh-frozen tumor tissue and more than two years of available survival data. None of the glioblastoma patients carried an isocitrate dehydrogenase mutation, although molecular status otherwise varied. PBMC were collected before vaccination, two weeks after the third vaccination, and at tumor progression when it occurred. Genomic DNA was extracted with the Qiagen DNeasy Blood extraction Kit. Concerning this clone itself: The antigen it recognizes is unknown. One base away there is no much larger clone; base qualities are not given.

Inclusive of the bounding cysteine and phenylalanine, the CDR3 is 15 residues long. The DNA shown is the 45-base CDR3, in frame from base 1. Trimming takes 1 base from V and 2 bases from J, and the germline ends sit 9 bases apart. Based on the germline V gene, the CDR1 and CDR2 sequences are SGHTA and FQGNSA. This sample comprised blood, obtained before dendritic cell vaccination. The receptor's source is a human donor with glioblastoma. The sequence is built from TRBV7-2 and TRBJ1-5, with the D gene call left open. The CDR3 amino acid sequence is: CASSLVGRGNQPQHF. The DNA sequence is as follows: TGTGCCAGCAGCTTAGTGGGTCGGGGCAATCAGCCCCAGCATTTT.